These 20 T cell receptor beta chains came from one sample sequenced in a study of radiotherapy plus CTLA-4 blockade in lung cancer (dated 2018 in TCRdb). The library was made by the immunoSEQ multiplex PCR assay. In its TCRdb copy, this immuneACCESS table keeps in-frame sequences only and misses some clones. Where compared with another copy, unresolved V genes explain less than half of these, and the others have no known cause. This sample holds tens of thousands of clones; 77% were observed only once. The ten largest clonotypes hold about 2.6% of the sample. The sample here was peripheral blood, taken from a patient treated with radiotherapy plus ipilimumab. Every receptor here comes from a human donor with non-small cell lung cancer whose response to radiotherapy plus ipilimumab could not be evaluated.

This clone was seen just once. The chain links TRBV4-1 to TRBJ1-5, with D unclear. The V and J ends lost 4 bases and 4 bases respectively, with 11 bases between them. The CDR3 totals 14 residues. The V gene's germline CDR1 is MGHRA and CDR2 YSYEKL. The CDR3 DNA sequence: TGCGCCAGCAGCCCCGGGAACCCGAATCAGCCCCAGCATTTT. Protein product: CASSPGNPNQPQHF.

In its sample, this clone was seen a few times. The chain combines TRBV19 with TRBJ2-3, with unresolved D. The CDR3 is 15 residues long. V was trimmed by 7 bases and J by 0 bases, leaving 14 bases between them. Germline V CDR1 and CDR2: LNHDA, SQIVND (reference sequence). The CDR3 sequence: CASTSALDSTDTQYF. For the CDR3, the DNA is TGTGCCAGTACTAGTGCCTTAGATAGCACAGATACGCAGTATTTT.

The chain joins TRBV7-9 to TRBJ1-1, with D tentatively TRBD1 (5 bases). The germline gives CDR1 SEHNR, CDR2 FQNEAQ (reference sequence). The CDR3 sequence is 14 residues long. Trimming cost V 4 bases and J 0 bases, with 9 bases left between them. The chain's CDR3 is CASSSGLLNTEAFF. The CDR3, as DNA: TGTGCCAGCAGCTCGGGACTTCTGAACACTGAAGCTTTCTTT. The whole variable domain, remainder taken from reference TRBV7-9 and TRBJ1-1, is DTGVSQNPRHKITKRGQNVTFRCDPISEHNRLYWYRQTLGQGPEFLTYFQNEAQLEKSRLLSDRFSAERPKGSFSTLEIQRTEQGDSAMYLCASSSGLLNTEAFFGQGTRLTVV.

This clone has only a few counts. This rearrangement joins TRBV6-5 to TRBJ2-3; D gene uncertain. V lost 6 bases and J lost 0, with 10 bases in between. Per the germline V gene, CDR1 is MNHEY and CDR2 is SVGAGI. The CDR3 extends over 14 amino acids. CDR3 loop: CASRVERSTDTQYF. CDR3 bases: TGTGCCAGCAGGGTCGAGCGAAGCACAGATACGCAGTATTTT.

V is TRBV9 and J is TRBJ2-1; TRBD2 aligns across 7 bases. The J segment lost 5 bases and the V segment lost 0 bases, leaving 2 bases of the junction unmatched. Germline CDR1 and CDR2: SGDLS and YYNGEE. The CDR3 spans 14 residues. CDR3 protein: CASSVVGTNNEQFF. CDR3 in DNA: TGTGCCAGCAGCGTAGTGGGGACTAACAATGAGCAGTTCTTC.

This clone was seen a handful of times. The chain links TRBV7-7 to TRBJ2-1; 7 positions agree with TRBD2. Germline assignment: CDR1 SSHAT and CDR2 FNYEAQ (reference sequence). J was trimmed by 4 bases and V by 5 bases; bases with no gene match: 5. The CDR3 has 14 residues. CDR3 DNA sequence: TGTGCCAGCAGCAGACCGGGACTATACAATGAGCAGTTCTTC. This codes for CASSRPGLYNEQFF.

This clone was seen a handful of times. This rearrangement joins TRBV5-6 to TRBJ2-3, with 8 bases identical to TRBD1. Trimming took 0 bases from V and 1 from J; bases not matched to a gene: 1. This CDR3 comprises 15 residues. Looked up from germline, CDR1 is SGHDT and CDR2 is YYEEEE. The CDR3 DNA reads TGTGCCAGCAGCTTGGAGACAGGGGGCACAGATACGCAGTATTTT. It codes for CASSLETGGTDTQYF.

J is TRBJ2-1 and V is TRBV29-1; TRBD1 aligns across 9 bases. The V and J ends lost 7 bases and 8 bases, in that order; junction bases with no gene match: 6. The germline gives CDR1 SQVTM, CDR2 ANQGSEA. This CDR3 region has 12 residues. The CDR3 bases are TGCAGCGCCCTGACAGGGGGTGATGAGCAGTTCTTC. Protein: CSALTGGDEQFF.

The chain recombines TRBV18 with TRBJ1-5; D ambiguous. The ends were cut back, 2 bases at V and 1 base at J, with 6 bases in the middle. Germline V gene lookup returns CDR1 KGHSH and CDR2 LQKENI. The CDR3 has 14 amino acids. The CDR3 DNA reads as TGTGCCAGCTCACCATACGAGAGCAATCAGCCCCAGCATTTT. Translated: CASSPYESNQPQHF.

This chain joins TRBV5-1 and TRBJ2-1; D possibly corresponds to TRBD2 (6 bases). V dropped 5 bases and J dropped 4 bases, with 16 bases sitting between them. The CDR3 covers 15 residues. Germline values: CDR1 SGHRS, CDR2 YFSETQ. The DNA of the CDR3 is TGCGCCAGCAGAGGGGACTCAATCCAATACAATGAGCAGTTCTTC. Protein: CASRGDSIQYNEQFF.

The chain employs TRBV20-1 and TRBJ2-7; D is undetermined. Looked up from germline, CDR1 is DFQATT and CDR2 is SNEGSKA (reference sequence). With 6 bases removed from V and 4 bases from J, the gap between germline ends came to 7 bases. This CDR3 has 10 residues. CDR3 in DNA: TGCAGTGCCCCTCTTTACGAGCAGTACTTC. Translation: CSAPLYEQYF.

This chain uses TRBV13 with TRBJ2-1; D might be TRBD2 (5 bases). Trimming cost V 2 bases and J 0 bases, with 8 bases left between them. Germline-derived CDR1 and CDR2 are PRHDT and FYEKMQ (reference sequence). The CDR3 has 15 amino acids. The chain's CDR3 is CASSLFGSSYNEQFF. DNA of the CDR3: TGTGCCAGCAGCTTATTTGGGAGCTCCTACAATGAGCAGTTCTTC.

The CDR3 here is CASSPRGTNSPLHF. CDR3 DNA: TGCGCCAGCAGCCCCAGGGGCACTAATTCACCCCTCCACTTT. The chain is built from TRBV4-3 and TRBJ1-6, with D maybe TRBD1 (6 bases). V lost 4 bases, J lost 6 bases, and 10 bases lay in between. Looked up from germline, CDR1 is LGHNA and CDR2 is YSLEER. This CDR3 spans 14 amino acids.

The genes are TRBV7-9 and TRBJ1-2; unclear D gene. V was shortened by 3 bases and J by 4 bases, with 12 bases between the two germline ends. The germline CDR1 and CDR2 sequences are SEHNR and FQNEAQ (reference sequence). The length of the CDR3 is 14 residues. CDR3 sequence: CASSLGTPSYGYTF. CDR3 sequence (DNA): TGTGCCAGCAGCTTGGGCACACCGAGCTATGGCTACACCTTC.

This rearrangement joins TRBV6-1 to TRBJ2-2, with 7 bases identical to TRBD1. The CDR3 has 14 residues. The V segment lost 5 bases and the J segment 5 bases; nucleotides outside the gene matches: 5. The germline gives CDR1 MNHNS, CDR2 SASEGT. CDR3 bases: TGTGCCAGCAGTAAGGACAGGCTGACCGGGGAGCTGTTTTTT. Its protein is CASSKDRLTGELFF.

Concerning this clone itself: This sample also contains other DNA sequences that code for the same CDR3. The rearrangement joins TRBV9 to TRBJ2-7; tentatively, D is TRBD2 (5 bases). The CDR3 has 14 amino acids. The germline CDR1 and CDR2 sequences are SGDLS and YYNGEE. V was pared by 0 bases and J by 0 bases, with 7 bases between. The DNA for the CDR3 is TGTGCCAGCAGCGTAGCTAGCAGCTCCTACGAGCAGTACTTC. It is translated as CASSVASSSYEQYF.

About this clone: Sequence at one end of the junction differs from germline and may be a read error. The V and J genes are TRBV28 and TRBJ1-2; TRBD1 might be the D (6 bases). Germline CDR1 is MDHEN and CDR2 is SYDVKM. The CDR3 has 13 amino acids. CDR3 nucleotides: TGTGCCAGCAGTTACAGGGTTTCGTATGGCTACCCCTTC. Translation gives CASSYRVSYGYPF.

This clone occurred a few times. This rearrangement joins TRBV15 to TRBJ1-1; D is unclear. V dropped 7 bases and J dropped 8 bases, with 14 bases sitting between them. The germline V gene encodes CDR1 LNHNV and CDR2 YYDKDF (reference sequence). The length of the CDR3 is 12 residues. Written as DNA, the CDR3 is TGTGCCACCACCCAGTCGGGGATAGAAGCTTTCTTT. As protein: CATTQSGIEAFF.

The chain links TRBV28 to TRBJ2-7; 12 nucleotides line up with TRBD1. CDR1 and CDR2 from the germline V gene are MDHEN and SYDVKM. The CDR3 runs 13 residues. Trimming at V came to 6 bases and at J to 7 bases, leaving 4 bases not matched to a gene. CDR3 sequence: CASRGQGAGEQYF. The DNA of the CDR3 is TGTGCCAGCAGGGGACAGGGGGCGGGGGAGCAGTACTTC.

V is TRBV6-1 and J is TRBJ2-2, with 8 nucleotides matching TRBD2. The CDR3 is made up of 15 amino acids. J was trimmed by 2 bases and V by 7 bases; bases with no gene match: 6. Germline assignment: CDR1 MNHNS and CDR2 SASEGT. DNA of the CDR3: TGTGCCAGCAACCGCCTAGCGGGTAACACCGGGGAGCTGTTTTTT. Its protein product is CASNRLAGNTGELFF.